This TCR beta chain was retrieved from a study of T cells in women clearing cervical HPV infection. Study overall: Control women cleared a single incident HPV16 infection within 12 months.

For this clone: The CDR3 extends 3 residues past the end of the read, so its final part is completed from the germline J gene.

Profiling relied on immunoSEQ multiplex PCR, and the TCRdb table lists in-frame clones only, not all of them. The listing records roughly 47,000 clones. Germline V gene sequence: CDR1 SGHRS, CDR2 YFSETQ. There are 14 residues in the CDR3. V was trimmed by 0 bases and J by 8 bases, leaving 12 bases between them. This receptor was obtained from a woman between 18 and 70 years old with a cervical HPV16 infection that either progressed to CIN3+ or cleared (not recorded which). Specimen: blood buffy coat. This chain links TRBV5-1 with TRBJ2-1; unclear D gene. The CDR3 bases that were read are TGCGCCAGCAGCTTGGAGTCTAGTACGCATGAG. Protein sequence: CASSLESSTHE. The CDR3 reads in full as CASSLESSTHEQFF.